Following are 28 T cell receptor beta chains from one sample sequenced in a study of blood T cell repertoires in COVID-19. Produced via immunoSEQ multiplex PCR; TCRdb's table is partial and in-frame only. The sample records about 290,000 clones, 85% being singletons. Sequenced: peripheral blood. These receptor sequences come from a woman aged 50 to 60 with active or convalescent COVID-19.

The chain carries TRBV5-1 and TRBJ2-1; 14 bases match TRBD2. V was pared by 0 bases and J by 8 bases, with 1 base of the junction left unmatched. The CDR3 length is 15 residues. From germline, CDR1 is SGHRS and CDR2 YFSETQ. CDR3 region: CASSLATSGRDEQFF. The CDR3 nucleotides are TGCGCCAGCAGCTTGGCGACTAGCGGGAGGGATGAGCAGTTCTTC.

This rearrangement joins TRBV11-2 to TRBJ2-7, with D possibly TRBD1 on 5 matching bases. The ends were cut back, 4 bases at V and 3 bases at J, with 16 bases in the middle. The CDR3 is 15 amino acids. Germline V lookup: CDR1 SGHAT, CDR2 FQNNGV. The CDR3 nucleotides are TGTGCCAGCAGCTCTAAGCTGGGGCTACTCTACGAGCAGTACTTC. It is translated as CASSSKLGLLYEQYF.

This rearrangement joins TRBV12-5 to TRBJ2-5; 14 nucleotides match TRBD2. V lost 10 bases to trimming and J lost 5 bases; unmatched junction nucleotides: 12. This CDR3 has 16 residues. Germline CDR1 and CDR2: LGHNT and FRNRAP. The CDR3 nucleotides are TGTGCTACATCGGGACTAGCGGGAGTTAGTTTGGAGACCCAGTACTTC. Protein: CATSGLAGVSLETQYF. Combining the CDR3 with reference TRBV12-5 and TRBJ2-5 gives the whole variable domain DARVTQTPRHKVTEMGQEVTMRCQPILGHNTVFWYRQTMMQGLELLAYFRNRAPLDDSGMPKDRFSAEMPDATLATLKIQPSEPRDSAVYFCATSGLAGVSLETQYFGPGTRLLVL.

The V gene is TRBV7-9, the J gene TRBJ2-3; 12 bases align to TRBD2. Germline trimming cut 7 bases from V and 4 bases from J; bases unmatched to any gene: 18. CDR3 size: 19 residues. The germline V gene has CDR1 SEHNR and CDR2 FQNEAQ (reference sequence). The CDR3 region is CASTHSNYWTSGTPDTQYF. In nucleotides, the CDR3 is TGTGCCAGCACCCATAGCAATTACTGGACTAGCGGGACCCCAGATACGCAGTATTTT.

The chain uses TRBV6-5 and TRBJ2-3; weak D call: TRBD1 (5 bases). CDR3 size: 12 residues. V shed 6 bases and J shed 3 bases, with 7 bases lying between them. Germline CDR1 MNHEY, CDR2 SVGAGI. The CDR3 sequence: CASSPGTDTQYF. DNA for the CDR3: TGTGCCAGCAGCCCAGGGACAGATACGCAGTATTTT.

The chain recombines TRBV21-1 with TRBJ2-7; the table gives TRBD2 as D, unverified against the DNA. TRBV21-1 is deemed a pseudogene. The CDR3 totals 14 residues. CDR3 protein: CASSNEASSYEQYF. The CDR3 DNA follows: TGTGCCAGCAGCAATGAGGCCTCTAGTTACGAGCAGTACTTC.

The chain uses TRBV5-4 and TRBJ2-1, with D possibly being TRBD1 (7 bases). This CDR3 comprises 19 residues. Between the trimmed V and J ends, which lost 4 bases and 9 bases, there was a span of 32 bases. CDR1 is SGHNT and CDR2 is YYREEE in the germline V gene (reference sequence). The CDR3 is CASSPRAIAGTAVGSEQFF. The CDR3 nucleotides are TGTGCCAGCAGCCCAAGAGCCATTGCCGGGACAGCCGTCGGGAGTGAGCAGTTCTTC.

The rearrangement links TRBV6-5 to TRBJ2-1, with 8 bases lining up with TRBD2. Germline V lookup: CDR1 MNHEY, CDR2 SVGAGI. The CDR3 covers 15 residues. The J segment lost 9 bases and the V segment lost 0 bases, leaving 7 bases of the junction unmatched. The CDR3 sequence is CASSYSHQRESEQFF. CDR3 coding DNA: TGTGCCAGCAGTTACTCGCACCAGCGGGAGAGTGAGCAGTTCTTC.

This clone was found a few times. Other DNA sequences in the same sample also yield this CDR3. This CDR3 reads CASRPGGRETQYF. The CDR3 DNA is TGTGCCAGCAGACCAGGGGGTCGGGAGACCCAGTACTTC. The J gene is TRBJ2-5, the V gene TRBV28, with 7 nucleotides matching TRBD1. V shed 6 bases and J 5 bases; nucleotides not matched to a gene: 6. Germline values: CDR1 MDHEN, CDR2 SYDVKM. There are 13 residues in the CDR3.

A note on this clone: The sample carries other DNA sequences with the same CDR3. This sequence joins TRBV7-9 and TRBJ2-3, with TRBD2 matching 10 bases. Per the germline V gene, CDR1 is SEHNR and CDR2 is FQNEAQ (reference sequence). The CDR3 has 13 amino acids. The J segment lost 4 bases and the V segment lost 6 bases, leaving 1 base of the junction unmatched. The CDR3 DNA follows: TGTGCCAGCAGTCTAGCGGGAGCAGATACGCAGTATTTT. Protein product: CASSLAGADTQYF.

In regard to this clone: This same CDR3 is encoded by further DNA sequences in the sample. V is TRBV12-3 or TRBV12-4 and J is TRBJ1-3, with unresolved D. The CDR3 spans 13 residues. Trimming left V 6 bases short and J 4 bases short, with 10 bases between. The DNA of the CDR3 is TGTGCCAGCAGCCTCAGCGGGGGAAACACCATATATTTT. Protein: CASSLSGGNTIYF.

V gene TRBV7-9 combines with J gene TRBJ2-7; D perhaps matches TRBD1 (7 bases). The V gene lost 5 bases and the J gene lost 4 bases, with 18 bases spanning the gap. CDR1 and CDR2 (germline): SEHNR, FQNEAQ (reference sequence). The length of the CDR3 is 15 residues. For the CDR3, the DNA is TGTGCCAGCAGCCCCACAGGGGCGGGGAGATACGAGCAGTACTTC. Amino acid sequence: CASSPTGAGRYEQYF.

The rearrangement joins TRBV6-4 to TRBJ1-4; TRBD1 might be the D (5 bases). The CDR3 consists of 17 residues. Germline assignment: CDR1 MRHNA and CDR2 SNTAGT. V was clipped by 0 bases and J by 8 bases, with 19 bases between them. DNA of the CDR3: TGTGCCAGCAGTGACTCGGGCCCGGGGGGTGGGGAGGAAAAACTGTTTTTT. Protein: CASSDSGPGGGEEKLFF.

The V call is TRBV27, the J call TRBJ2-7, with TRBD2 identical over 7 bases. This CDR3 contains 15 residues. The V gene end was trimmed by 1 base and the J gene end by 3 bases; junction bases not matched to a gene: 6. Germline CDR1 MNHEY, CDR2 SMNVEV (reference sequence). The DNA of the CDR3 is TGTGCCAGCAGTTTATATTCGGGAGGTTACTACGAGCAGTACTTC. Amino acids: CASSLYSGGYYEQYF.

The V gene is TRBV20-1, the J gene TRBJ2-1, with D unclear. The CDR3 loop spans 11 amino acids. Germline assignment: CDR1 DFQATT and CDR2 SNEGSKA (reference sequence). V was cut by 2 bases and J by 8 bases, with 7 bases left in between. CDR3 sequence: CSARSPDEQFF. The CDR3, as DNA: TGCAGTGCTAGATCTCCCGATGAGCAGTTCTTC.

CDR3 nucleotides: TGTGCCAGCAGCTTAGCGTCGCTAGCGGCTACCTACAATGAGCAGTTCTTC. This gives the protein CASSLASLAATYNEQFF. The V call is TRBV7-6, the J call TRBJ2-1; 7 bases align to TRBD2. The J segment lost 2 bases and the V segment lost 0 bases, leaving 7 bases of the junction unmatched. The CDR3 spans 17 residues. CDR1 is SGHVS and CDR2 is FNYEAQ in the germline V gene.

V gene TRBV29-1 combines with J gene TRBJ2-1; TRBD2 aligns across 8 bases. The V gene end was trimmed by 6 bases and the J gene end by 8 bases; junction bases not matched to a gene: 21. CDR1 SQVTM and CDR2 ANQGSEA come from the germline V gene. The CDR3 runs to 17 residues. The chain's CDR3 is CSVEGQREPTLLDEQFF. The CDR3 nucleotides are TGCAGCGTCGAGGGGCAGCGGGAGCCCACCCTATTGGATGAGCAGTTCTTC.

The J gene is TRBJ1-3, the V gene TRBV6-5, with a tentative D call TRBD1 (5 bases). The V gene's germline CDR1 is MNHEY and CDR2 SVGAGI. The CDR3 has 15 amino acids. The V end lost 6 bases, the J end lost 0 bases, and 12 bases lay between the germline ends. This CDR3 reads CASSRQGFSGNTIYF. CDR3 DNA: TGTGCCAGCAGCCGCCAGGGCTTCTCTGGAAACACCATATATTTT.

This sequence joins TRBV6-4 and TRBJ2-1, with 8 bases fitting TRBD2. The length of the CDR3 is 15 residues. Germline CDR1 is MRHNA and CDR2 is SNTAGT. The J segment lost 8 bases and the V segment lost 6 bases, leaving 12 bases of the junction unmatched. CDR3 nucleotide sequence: TGTGCCAGCAGCCGTCAAGCGGGAGCGACGGATGAGCAGTTCTTC. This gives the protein CASSRQAGATDEQFF.

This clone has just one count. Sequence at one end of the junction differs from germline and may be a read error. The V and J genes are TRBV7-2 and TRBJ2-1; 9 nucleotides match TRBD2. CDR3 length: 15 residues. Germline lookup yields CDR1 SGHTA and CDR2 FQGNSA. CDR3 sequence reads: CASSVAGDSYNEQFF. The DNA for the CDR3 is TGTGCCAGCAGCGTAGCGGGAGACTCCTACAATGAGCAGTTCTTC.

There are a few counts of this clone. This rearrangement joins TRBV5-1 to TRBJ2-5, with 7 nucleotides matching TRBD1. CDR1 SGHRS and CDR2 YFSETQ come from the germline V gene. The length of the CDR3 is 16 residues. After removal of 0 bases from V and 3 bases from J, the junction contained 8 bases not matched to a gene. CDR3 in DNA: TGCGCCAGCAGCTTGGGAACAGGGGTTGTGGAAGAGACCCAGTACTTC. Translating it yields CASSLGTGVVEETQYF. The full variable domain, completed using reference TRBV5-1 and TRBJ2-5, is KAGVTQTPRYLIKTRGQQVTLSCSPISGHRSVSWYQQTPGQGLQFLFEYFSETQRNKGNFPGRFSGRQFSNSRSEMNVSTLELGDSALYLCASSLGTGVVEETQYFGPGTRLLVL.

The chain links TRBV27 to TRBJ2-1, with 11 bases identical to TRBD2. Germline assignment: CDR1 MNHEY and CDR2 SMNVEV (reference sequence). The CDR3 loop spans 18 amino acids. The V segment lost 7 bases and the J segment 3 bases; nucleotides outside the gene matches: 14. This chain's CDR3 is CASKPLVSGRGGYNEQFF. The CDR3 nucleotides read TGTGCCAGCAAACCCTTGGTTAGCGGGAGGGGGGGCTACAATGAGCAGTTCTTC.

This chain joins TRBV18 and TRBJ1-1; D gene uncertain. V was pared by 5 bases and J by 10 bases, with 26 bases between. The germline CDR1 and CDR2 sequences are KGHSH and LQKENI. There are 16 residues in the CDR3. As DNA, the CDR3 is TGTGCCAGCTCAAAAAACGCCGTGGGCGGCGGGGAGGGAGCTTTCTTT. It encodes CASSKNAVGGGEGAFF.

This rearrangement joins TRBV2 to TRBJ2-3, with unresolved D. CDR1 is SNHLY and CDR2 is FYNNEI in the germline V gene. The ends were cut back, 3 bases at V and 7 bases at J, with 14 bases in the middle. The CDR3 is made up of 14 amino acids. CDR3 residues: CASSERGRRNTQYF. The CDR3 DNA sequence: TGTGCCAGCAGTGAGCGCGGCCGTCGGAATACGCAGTATTTT.

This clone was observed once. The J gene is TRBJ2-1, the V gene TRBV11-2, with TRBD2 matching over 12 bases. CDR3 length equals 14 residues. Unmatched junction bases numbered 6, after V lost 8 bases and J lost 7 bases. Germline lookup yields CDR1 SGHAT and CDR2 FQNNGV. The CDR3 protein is CASLTSGSANEQFF. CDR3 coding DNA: TGTGCCAGCCTGACTAGCGGGAGTGCGAATGAGCAGTTCTTC.

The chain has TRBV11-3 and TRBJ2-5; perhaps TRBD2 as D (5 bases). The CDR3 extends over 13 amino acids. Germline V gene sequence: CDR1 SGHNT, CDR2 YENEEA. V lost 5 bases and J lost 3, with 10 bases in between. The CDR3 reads CASSPGGKETQYF. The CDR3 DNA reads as TGTGCCAGCAGCCCCGGAGGAAAAGAGACCCAGTACTTC.

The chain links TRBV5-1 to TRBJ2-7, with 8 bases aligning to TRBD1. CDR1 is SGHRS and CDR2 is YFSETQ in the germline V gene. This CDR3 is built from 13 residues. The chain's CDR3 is CPTGDRSGCEQYF. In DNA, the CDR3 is TGCCCCACCGGGGACAGGTCAGGGTGCGAGCAGTACTTC.

CDR3 sequence (DNA): TGTGCCAGCTCACCATCTAGCGGGACTAACACCGGGGAGCTGTTTTTT. Its translation is CASSPSSGTNTGELFF. V gene TRBV18 combines with J gene TRBJ2-2, with 9 positions matching TRBD2. This CDR3 has 16 residues. Germline trimming cut 2 bases from V and 2 bases from J; bases unmatched to any gene: 3. Looked up from germline, CDR1 is KGHSH and CDR2 is LQKENI.